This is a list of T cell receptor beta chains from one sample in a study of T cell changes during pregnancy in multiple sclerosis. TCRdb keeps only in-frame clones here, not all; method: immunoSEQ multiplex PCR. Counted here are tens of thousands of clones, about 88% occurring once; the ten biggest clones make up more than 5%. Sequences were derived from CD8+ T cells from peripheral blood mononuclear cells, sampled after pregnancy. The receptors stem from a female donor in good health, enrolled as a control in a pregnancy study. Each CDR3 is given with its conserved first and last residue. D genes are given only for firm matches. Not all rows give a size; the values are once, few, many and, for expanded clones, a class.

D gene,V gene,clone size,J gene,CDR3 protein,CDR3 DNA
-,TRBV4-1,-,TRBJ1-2,CASSPGNGYGYTF,TGCGCCAGCAGCCCAGGGAACGGTTATGGCTACACCTTC
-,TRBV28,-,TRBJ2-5,CASRQPPRETQYF,TGTGCCAGCAGGCAACCACCGAGAGAGACCCAGTACTTC
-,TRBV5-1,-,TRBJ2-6,CASSQRSSGANVLTF,TGCGCCAGCAGCCAACGGAGCTCTGGGGCCAACGTCCTGACTTTC
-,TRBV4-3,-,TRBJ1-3,CASSQGGGAGNTIYF,TGCGCCAGCAGCCAAGGGGGAGGGGCTGGAAACACCATATATTTT
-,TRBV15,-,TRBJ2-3,CATSRLPRSSTDTQYF,TGTGCCACCAGCCGCTTGCCGCGGTCTAGCACAGATACGCAGTATTTT
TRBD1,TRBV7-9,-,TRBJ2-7,CASSLPDRGEQYF,TGTGCCAGCAGCTTACCAGACAGGGGCGAGCAGTACTTC
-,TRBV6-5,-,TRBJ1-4,CASSYSAAGNEKLFF,TGTGCCAGCAGTTATTCCGCGGCTGGTAATGAAAAACTGTTTTTT
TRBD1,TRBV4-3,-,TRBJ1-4,CASSQRGQGNEKLFF,TGCGCCAGCAGCCAACGTGGACAGGGGAACGAAAAACTGTTTTTT
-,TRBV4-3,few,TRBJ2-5,CASSPTTVGETQYF,TGCGCCAGCAGCCCAACGACAGTCGGGGAGACCCAGTACTTC
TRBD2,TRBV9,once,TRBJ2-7,CASSVSGGANEQYF,TGTGCCAGCAGCGTTAGCGGGGGGGCCAACGAGCAGTACTTC
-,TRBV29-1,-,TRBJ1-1,CSALNANSEAFF,TGCAGCGCTCTGAACGCGAATAGTGAAGCTTTCTTT
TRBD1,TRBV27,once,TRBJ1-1,CASKKTGGTEAFF,TGTGCCAGCAAAAAGACAGGGGGAACTGAAGCTTTCTTT
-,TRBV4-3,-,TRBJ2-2,CASSPGANTGELFF,TGCGCCAGCAGCCCTGGGGCAAACACCGGGGAGCTGTTTTTT
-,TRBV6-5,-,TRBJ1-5,CASSSGGEGNQPQHF,TGTGCCAGCAGCTCTGGGGGGGAAGGCAATCAGCCCCAGCATTTT
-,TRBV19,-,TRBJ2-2,CASSMDMESGELFF,TGTGCCAGTAGTATGGACATGGAATCAGGGGAGCTGTTTTTT
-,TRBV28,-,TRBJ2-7,CASSFQYEQYF,TGTGCCAGCAGTTTCCAATACGAGCAGTACTTC
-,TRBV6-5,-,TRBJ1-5,CASSYATANQPQHF,TGTGCCAGCAGTTACGCGACAGCCAATCAGCCCCAGCATTTT
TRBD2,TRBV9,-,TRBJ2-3,CASNGEGLAGGLTDTQYF,TGTGCCAGCAATGGGGAGGGGCTAGCGGGGGGCCTGACTGATACGCAGTATTTT
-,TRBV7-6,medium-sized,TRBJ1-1,CASSLGPRMNTEAFF,TGTGCCAGCAGCTTAGGGCCCAGGATGAACACTGAAGCTTTCTTT
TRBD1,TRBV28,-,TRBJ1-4,CASSLGTGNEKLFF,TGTGCCAGCAGTTTAGGGACAGGGAATGAAAAACTGTTTTTT
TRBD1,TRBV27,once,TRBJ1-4,CATALTGAVEKLFF,TGTGCCACCGCGCTGACAGGGGCGGTAGAAAAACTGTTTTTT
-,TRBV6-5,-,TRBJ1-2,CASSRPGGAYGYTF,TGTGCCAGCAGTCGTCCGGGGGGCGCCTATGGCTACACCTTC
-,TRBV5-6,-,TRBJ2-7,CASSSSGAGVYEQYF,TGTGCCAGCAGCTCATCAGGGGCTGGGGTCTACGAGCAGTACTTC
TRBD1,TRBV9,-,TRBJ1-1,CASSPGQGGLNTEAFF,TGTGCCAGCAGCCCGGGACAGGGGGGGTTGAACACTGAAGCTTTCTTT
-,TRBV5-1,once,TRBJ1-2,CASSLAGANYGYTF,TGCGCCAGCAGCTTGGCAGGGGCTAACTATGGCTACACCTTC
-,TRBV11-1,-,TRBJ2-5,CASSGDFQETQYF,TGTGCCAGCAGCGGGGACTTCCAAGAGACCCAGTACTTC
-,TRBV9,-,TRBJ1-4,CASSVVVEIPGWVMSGLFF,TGTGCCAGCAGCGTAGTAGTGGAGATTCCTGGGTGGGTAATGAGCGGACTGTTTTTT
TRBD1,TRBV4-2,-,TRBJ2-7,CASSPSGQGANYEQYF,TGTGCCAGCTCACCCTCGGGACAGGGGGCTAATTACGAGCAGTACTTC
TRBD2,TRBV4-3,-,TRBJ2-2,CASSQDPSGGRNTGELFF,TGCGCCAGCAGCCAAGATCCCAGCGGGGGGAGGAACACCGGGGAGCTGTTTTTT
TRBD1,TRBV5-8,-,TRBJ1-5,CASSLSGGYIHSNQPQHF,TGTGCCAGCAGCTTATCAGGGGGCTATATTCATAGCAATCAGCCCCAGCATTTT
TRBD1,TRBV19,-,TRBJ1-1,CASSNDRELGEAFF,TGTGCCAGTAGTAACGACAGGGAGCTCGGTGAAGCTTTCTTT
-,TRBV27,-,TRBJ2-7,CASSPLTGEQYF,TGTGCCAGCAGTCCGTTGACAGGCGAGCAGTACTTC
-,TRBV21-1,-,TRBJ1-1,CASRTVSLNTEAFF,TGTGCCAGCAGGACAGTCTCCCTGAACACTGAAGCTTTCTTT
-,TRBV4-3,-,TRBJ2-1,CASSPPGPAEQFF,TGCGCCAGCAGCCCACCCGGTCCTGCCGAGCAGTTCTTC
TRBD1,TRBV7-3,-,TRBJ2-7,CASSLGQGNEQYF,TGTGCCAGCAGCTTAGGACAGGGCAACGAGCAGTACTTC
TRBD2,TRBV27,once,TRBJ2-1,CASSFGLAVHNEQFF,TGTGCCAGCAGTTTTGGACTAGCGGTACACAATGAGCAGTTCTTC
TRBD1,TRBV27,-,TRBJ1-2,CASSSYRGSNYGYTF,TGTGCCAGCAGTTCATACAGGGGTTCGAACTATGGCTACACCTTC
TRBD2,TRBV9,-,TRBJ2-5,CASSVDLATSGEETQYF,TGTGCCAGCAGCGTAGACTTGGCGACTAGCGGGGAAGAGACCCAGTACTTC
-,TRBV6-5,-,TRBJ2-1,CASSPGSQAYNEQFF,TGTGCCAGCAGCCCGGGGTCCCAGGCATACAATGAGCAGTTCTTC
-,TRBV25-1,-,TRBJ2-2,CASSDSTGELFF,TGTGCCAGCAGTGATTCGACCGGGGAGCTGTTTTTT
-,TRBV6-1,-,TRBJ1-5,CASSGPIGAQHF,TGTGCCAGCAGTGGACCCATAGGGGCCCAGCATTTT
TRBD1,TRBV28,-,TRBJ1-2,CASSSGTGTNYGYTF,TGTGCCAGCAGTTCCGGGACAGGGACTAACTATGGCTACACCTTC
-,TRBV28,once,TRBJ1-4,CASNFGRVGRNEKLFF,TGTGCCAGCAATTTTGGCAGGGTGGGGCGGAATGAAAAACTGTTTTTT
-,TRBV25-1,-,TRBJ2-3,CASRADTQYF,TGTGCCAGCAGAGCGGATACGCAGTATTTT
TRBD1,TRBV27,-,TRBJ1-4,CASSPRQGGKLFF,TGTGCCAGCAGTCCCCGGCAGGGGGGAAAACTGTTTTTT
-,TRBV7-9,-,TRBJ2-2,CASSPIQVQNLPGELFF,TGTGCCAGCAGCCCCATTCAGGTTCAGAACCTTCCCGGGGAGCTGTTTTTT
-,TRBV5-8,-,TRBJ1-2,CASSPDTNFYGYTF,TGTGCCAGCAGCCCGGACACGAATTTCTATGGCTACACCTTC
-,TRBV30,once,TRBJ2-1,CAWSQGSGPQQQFF,TGTGCCTGGTCCCAGGGTTCAGGCCCTCAGCAGCAGTTCTTC
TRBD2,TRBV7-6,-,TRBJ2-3,CASSSSGGGPASTQYF,TGTGCCAGCAGCAGTAGCGGGGGGGGTCCTGCGAGCACGCAGTATTTT
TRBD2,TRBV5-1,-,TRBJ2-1,CASSLQRGGSYNEQFF,TGCGCCAGCAGTCTTCAGCGGGGCGGCTCCTACAATGAGCAGTTCTTC
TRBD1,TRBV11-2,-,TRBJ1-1,CASTHGGGGNTEAFF,TGTGCCAGCACGCATGGAGGGGGCGGTAACACTGAAGCTTTCTTT
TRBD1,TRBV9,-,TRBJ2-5,CASSAQGAAETQYF,TGTGCCAGCAGCGCCCAGGGGGCAGCGGAGACCCAGTACTTC
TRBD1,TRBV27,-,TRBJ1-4,CASSLSGTGRVKLFF,TGTGCCAGCAGTTTAAGCGGGACAGGTCGGGTAAAACTGTTTTTT